Described below is a single TCR beta chain sequence and its context. Its antigen remains unknown. This entry belongs to a study of early T cells in non-severe SARS-CoV-2 infection. Study-wide context: From unsorted whole blood, bulk RNA was sequenced, and the chains remained unpaired.

Study-wide points: The matching step, a VDJdb search, favored anti-spike CD8 responses and missed private and CD4 specificities.

Individually, cDNA molecules had unique molecular identifiers attached to them. One entry per CDR3 protein, called by TCRdb with MiXCR from the 5' RACE reads. This table has 69,000 or so distinct CDR3 sequences, roughly 9.5% appearing once. The CDR3 has 14 residues. With 9 bases removed from V and 0 bases from J, the gap between germline ends came to 13 bases. In germline, CDR1 is SGHTA, CDR2 FQGNSA. Sequenced material: whole blood. The sequence derives from an adult who was a healthcare worker with PCR-confirmed SARS-CoV-2 infection or an uninfected control (not recorded which). The chain combines TRBV7-2 with TRBJ2-3; D might be TRBD1 (6 bases). The CDR3 here is CASTWDISTDTQYF. CDR3 nucleotides: TGTGCCAGTACCTGGGACATCAGCACAGATACGCAGTATTTT.